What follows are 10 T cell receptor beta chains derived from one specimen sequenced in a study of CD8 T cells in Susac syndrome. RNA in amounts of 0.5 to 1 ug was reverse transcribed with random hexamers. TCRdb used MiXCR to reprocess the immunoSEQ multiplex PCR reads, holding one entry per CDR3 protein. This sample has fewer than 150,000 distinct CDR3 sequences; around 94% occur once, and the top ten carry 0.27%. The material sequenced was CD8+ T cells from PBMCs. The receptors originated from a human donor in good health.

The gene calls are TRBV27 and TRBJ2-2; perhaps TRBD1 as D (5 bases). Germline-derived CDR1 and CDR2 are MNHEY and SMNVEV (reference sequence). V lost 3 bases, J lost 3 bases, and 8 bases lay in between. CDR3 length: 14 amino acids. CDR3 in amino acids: CASSFRRDTGELFF. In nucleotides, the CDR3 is TGTGCCAGCAGTTTCCGCAGGGACACCGGGGAGCTGTTTTTT.

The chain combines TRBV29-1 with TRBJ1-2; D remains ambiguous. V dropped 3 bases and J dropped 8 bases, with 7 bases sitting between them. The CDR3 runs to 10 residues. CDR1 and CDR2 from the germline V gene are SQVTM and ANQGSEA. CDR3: CSVDDKGYTF. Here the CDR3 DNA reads TGCAGCGTTGATGATAAGGGCTACACCTTC.

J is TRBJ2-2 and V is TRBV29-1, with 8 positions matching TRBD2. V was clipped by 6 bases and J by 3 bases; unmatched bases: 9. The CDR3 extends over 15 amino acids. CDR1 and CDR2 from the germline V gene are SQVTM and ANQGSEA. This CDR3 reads CSVIPGAGDTGELFF. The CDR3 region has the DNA TGCAGCGTGATCCCGGGAGCGGGAGACACCGGGGAGCTGTTTTTT.

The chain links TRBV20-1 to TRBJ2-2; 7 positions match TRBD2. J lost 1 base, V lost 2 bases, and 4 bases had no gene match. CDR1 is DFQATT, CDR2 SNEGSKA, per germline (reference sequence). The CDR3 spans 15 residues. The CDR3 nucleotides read TGCAGTGCTAGAATTCTAGCGGAGAACACCGGGGAGCTGTTTTTT. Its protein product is CSARILAENTGELFF.

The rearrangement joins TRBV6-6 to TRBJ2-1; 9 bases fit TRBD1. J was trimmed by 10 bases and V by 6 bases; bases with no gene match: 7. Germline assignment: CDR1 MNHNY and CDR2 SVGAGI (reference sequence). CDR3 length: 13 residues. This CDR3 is CASSPGQGTEQFF. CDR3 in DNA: TGTGCCAGCAGCCCGGGACAGGGCACAGAGCAGTTCTTC.

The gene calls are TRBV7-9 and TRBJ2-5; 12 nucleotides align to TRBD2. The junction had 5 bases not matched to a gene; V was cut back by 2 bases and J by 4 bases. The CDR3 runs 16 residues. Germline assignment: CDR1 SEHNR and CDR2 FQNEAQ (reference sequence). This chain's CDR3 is CASSLPSGRVGETQYF. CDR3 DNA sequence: TGTGCCAGCAGCTTACCTAGCGGGAGGGTCGGAGAGACCCAGTACTTC.

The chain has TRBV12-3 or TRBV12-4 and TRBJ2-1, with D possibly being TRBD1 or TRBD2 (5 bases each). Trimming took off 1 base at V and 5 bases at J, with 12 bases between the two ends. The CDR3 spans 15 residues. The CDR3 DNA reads TGTGCCAGCAGTTTAGGCGAGGGGTTGAACAATGAGCAGTTCTTC. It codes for CASSLGEGLNNEQFF.

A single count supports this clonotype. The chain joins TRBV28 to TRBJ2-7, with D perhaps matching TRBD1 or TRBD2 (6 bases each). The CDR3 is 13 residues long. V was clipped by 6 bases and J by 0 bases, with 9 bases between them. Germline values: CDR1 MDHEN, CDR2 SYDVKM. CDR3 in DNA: TGTGCCAGCAGGCGGGACACCTCCTACGAGCAGTACTTC. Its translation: CASRRDTSYEQYF.

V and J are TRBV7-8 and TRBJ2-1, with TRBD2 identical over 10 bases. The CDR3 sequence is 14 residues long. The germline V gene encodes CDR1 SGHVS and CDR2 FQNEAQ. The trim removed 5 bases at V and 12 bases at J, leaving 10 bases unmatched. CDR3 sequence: CASSAPGLALGQFF. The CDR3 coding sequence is TGTGCCAGCAGCGCACCGGGACTAGCGTTGGGGCAGTTCTTC. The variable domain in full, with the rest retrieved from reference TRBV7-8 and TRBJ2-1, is GAGVSQSPRYKVAKRGQDVALRCDPISGHVSLFWYQQALGQGPEFLTYFQNEAQLDKSGLPSDRFFAERPEGSVSTLKIQRTQQEDSAVYLCASSAPGLALGQFFGPGTRLTVL.

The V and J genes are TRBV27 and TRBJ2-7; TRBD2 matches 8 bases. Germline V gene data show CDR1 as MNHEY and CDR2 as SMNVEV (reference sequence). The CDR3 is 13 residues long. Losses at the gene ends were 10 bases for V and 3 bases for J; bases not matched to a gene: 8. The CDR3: CATGTRANYEQYF. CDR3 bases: TGTGCCACCGGGACTAGAGCTAACTACGAGCAGTACTTC.